This T cell receptor beta chain was sequenced during a study of beta chain features in type 1 diabetes. This clone showed up just a few times. The V and J ends lost 6 bases and 3 bases, in that order; junction bases with no gene match: 4. This CDR3 spans 13 amino acids. The germline gives CDR1 MGHDK, CDR2 SYGVNS. TCRB transcripts that were expressed got sequenced, as all of the isolated RNA had been reverse transcribed. TCRdb's table, derived via immunoSEQ multiplex PCR, lists solely in-frame clones and lacks some. The sample holds hundreds of thousands of clones, 10% to 15% seen once. The purity of all sorted populations exceeded 98%.

Sequenced: naive CD4+ T cells from blood. The source is a man aged 18 to 29 in good health. The chain recombines TRBV25-1 with TRBJ1-1, with TRBD1 matching over 7 bases. CDR3 bases: TGTGCCAGCAGCCGCAGGGGGGACACTGAAGCTTTCTTT. Protein sequence: CASSRRGDTEAFF.